Listed below are T cell receptor beta chains from one sample, sequenced in a study of identical twins. A single record per CDR3 protein comes from TCRdb applying MiXCR to the 5' RACE reads. The table lists around 230,000 distinct CDR3 sequences, less than 10% of them singletons. Material: memory (CD45RO+) T cells sorted from blood. These receptors were collected from a woman between 18 and 30 years old in good health. Both conserved end residues are part of each CDR3. D genes are given only for firm matches. Only some rows state a clone size, as once, few, many or a class for expanded clones.

D: TRBD2
size: -
V: TRBV24-1
J: TRBJ2-7
CDR3: CATSDFTSDHSYEQYF
DNA: TGTGCCACCAGTGACTTTACTAGCGATCATTCCTACGAGCAGTACTTC

D: -
size: many
V: TRBV7-2
J: TRBJ1-1
CDR3: CASSRRRANTEAFF
DNA: TGTGCCAGCAGCAGGAGGAGAGCGAACACTGAAGCTTTCTTT

D: TRBD1
size: many
V: TRBV7-7
J: TRBJ2-2
CDR3: CASSPARTGRTGELFF
DNA: TGTGCCAGCAGCCCCGCCCGGACAGGACGCACCGGGGAGCTGTTTTTT

D: -
size: few
V: TRBV11-2
J: TRBJ2-1
CDR3: CASSPDGHEQFF
DNA: TGTGCCAGCAGCCCGGATGGGCATGAGCAGTTCTTC

D: TRBD2
size: few
V: TRBV27
J: TRBJ2-3
CDR3: CASTPSGRSADTQYF
DNA: TGTGCCAGCACCCCTAGCGGGAGATCGGCAGATACGCAGTATTTT

D: TRBD2
size: many
V: TRBV7-2
J: TRBJ2-1
CDR3: CASSLLTSGIGYNEQFF
DNA: TGTGCCAGCAGTCTTCTGACTAGCGGGATCGGCTACAATGAGCAGTTCTTC

D: TRBD2
size: few
V: TRBV7-9
J: TRBJ2-1
CDR3: CASSLSGGVGNEQFF
DNA: TGTGCCAGCAGCTTGAGCGGGGGGGTTGGTAATGAGCAGTTCTTC

D: TRBD2
size: few
V: TRBV6-5
J: TRBJ2-4
CDR3: CASSYASGGLNIQYF
DNA: TGTGCCAGCAGTTACGCTAGCGGGGGGCTGAACATTCAGTACTTC

D: TRBD1
size: few
V: TRBV7-9
J: TRBJ1-5
CDR3: CASSWGQGHNQPQHF
DNA: TGTGCCAGCAGCTGGGGACAGGGGCACAATCAGCCCCAGCATTTT

D: TRBD1
size: few
V: TRBV10-3
J: TRBJ1-1
CDR3: CAIRGQGVGTEAFF
DNA: TGTGCCATCAGGGGACAGGGGGTCGGCACTGAAGCTTTCTTT

D: -
size: -
V: TRBV2
J: TRBJ2-7
CDR3: CASSEPHLRNEQYF
DNA: TGTGCCAGCAGTGAGCCCCACCTACGGAACGAGCAGTACTTC

D: TRBD1
size: -
V: TRBV29-1
J: TRBJ2-7
CDR3: CSVDRQGASYEQYF
DNA: TGCAGCGTTGACCGACAGGGGGCTTCCTACGAGCAGTACTTC

D: -
size: few
V: TRBV10-3
J: TRBJ1-5
CDR3: CAISVGGNQPQHF
DNA: TGTGCCATCAGTGTTGGAGGCAATCAGCCCCAGCATTTT

D: TRBD1
size: many
V: TRBV5-1
J: TRBJ2-3
CDR3: CASSLAQGGADTQYF
DNA: TGCGCCAGCAGCTTGGCACAGGGGGGCGCAGATACGCAGTATTTT

D: -
size: many
V: TRBV12-3/TRBV12-4
J: TRBJ1-1
CDR3: CASRPYIEAFF
DNA: TGTGCCAGCAGACCATATATTGAAGCTTTCTTT

D: -
size: -
V: TRBV7-6
J: TRBJ2-5
CDR3: CASSLVVLGFETQYF
DNA: TGTGCCAGCAGCTTAGTTGTCTTGGGATTCGAGACCCAGTACTTC

D: TRBD2
size: few
V: TRBV5-5
J: TRBJ2-3
CDR3: CASTFEWTRYSDTQYF
DNA: TGTGCCAGCACCTTCGAATGGACTAGATATTCAGATACGCAGTATTTT

D: -
size: many
V: TRBV2
J: TRBJ1-1
CDR3: CASRENTEAFF
DNA: TGTGCCAGCAGGGAGAACACTGAAGCTTTCTTT

D: TRBD1
size: few
V: TRBV5-1
J: TRBJ2-2
CDR3: CASSLRWGTGWLFF
DNA: TGCGCCAGCAGCTTGCGATGGGGGACAGGGTGGCTGTTTTTT

D: -
size: many
V: TRBV5-1
J: TRBJ1-1
CDR3: CASSLAGNTEAFF
DNA: TGTGCCAGCAGCTTAGCAGGGAACACTGAAGCTTTCTTT

D: -
size: -
V: TRBV3-1
J: TRBJ1-1
CDR3: CASRPNTMNTEAFF
DNA: TGTGCCAGCAGACCAAACACCATGAACACTGAAGCTTTCTTT

D: TRBD2
size: -
V: TRBV15
J: TRBJ2-6
CDR3: CATSSGTSGLYSGANVLTF
DNA: TGTGCCACCAGCAGCGGGACTAGCGGGCTATACTCTGGGGCCAACGTCCTGACTTTC

D: -
size: few
V: TRBV5-1
J: TRBJ2-7
CDR3: CASSLAGGSDSLDEQYF
DNA: TGCGCCAGCAGCTTGGCCGGCGGGTCGGACAGCCTTGACGAGCAGTACTTC

D: -
size: -
V: TRBV15
J: TRBJ2-3
CDR3: CASGLPGGSGTQYF
DNA: TGTGCCTCCGGGCTCCCCGGGGGTAGCGGAACGCAGTATTTT

D: TRBD1
size: few
V: TRBV5-6
J: TRBJ2-6
CDR3: CASSWDRVSGANVLTF
DNA: TGTGCCAGCAGCTGGGACAGGGTCTCTGGGGCCAACGTCCTGACTTTC

D: -
size: many
V: TRBV5-6
J: TRBJ2-1
CDR3: CASRGERGSYNEQFF
DNA: TGTGCCAGCAGGGGGGAGCGCGGCTCCTACAATGAGCAGTTCTTC

D: -
size: -
V: TRBV20-1
J: TRBJ1-2
CDR3: CSAVENRPGYTF
DNA: TGCAGTGCTGTGGAGAACAGACCAGGCTACACCTTC

D: -
size: few
V: TRBV11-1
J: TRBJ2-3
CDR3: CASSFGRTSTDTQYF
DNA: TGTGCCAGCAGCTTCGGACGGACCAGCACAGATACGCAGTATTTT

D: -
size: many
V: TRBV18
J: TRBJ2-5
CDR3: CASSPRGETQYF
DNA: TGTGCCAGCAGTCCCAGGGGTGAGACCCAGTACTTC

D: TRBD2
size: -
V: TRBV10-3
J: TRBJ2-2
CDR3: CAIRTGLPAGTGELFF
DNA: TGTGCCATCAGAACGGGACTACCCGCGGGGACCGGGGAGCTGTTTTTT

D: TRBD1
size: few
V: TRBV7-9
J: TRBJ1-1
CDR3: CASSLLDRGKAFF
DNA: TGTGCCAGCAGCTTACTCGACAGGGGAAAAGCTTTCTTT

D: TRBD2
size: many
V: TRBV5-1
J: TRBJ2-3
CDR3: CASSTLPGTSGGADTQYF
DNA: TGCGCCAGCAGCACCCTCCCCGGGACTAGCGGGGGCGCAGATACGCAGTATTTT

D: TRBD2
size: many
V: TRBV5-1
J: TRBJ2-3
CDR3: CASSLGLAGAGADTQYF
DNA: TGCGCCAGCAGCTTGGGTTTAGCGGGAGCGGGTGCAGATACGCAGTATTTT

D: -
size: few
V: TRBV3-1
J: TRBJ2-3
CDR3: CASSYFRGSTDTQYF
DNA: TGTGCCAGCTCGTATTTCAGAGGAAGCACAGATACGCAGTATTTT

D: -
size: many
V: TRBV6-1
J: TRBJ2-1
CDR3: CASSQDSYNEQFF
DNA: TGTGCCAGCAGTCAAGACAGCTACAATGAGCAGTTCTTC

D: -
size: many
V: TRBV12-3/TRBV12-4
J: TRBJ1-2
CDR3: CASSQIQVNYGYTF
DNA: TGTGCCAGCAGTCAGATACAGGTTAACTATGGCTACACCTTC

D: -
size: few
V: TRBV3-1
J: TRBJ2-7
CDR3: CASSQLGGQQYF
DNA: TGTGCCAGCAGCCAGCTTGGGGGGCAGCAGTACTTC

D: -
size: few
V: TRBV7-2
J: TRBJ2-2
CDR3: CASTFSRGTGELFF
DNA: TGTGCCAGCACCTTTAGCAGGGGCACCGGGGAGCTGTTTTTT

D: -
size: few
V: TRBV20-1
J: TRBJ2-1
CDR3: CSALRGHNEQFF
DNA: TGCAGTGCTCTCCGCGGACACAATGAGCAGTTCTTC

D: TRBD2
size: -
V: TRBV6-4
J: TRBJ2-2
CDR3: CASSVHEAGGINTGELFF
DNA: TGTGCCAGCAGTGTCCACGAAGCGGGAGGGATAAACACCGGGGAGCTGTTTTTT

D: -
size: few
V: TRBV4-2
J: TRBJ2-3
CDR3: CASSKNGYRNTDTQYF
DNA: TGTGCCAGCAGCAAGAACGGCTACCGGAACACAGATACGCAGTATTTT

D: -
size: -
V: TRBV7-9
J: TRBJ1-4
CDR3: CASSPGTNNEKLFF
DNA: TGTGCCAGCAGCCCCGGGACAAACAATGAAAAACTGTTTTTT

D: -
size: many
V: TRBV25-1
J: TRBJ2-3
CDR3: CASKGDYTDTQYF
DNA: TGTGCCAGCAAGGGGGATTACACAGATACGCAGTATTTT

D: -
size: -
V: TRBV9
J: TRBJ2-7
CDR3: CASSATPAYEQYF
DNA: TGTGCCAGCAGCGCCACCCCCGCCTACGAGCAGTACTTC

D: -
size: -
V: TRBV15
J: TRBJ2-5
CDR3: CATSRDGRETQYF
DNA: TGTGCCACCAGCAGAGATGGCCGTGAGACCCAGTACTTC

D: TRBD2
size: few
V: TRBV5-1
J: TRBJ2-3
CDR3: CASSQGTSGKVADTQYF
DNA: TGCGCCAGCAGCCAAGGGACTAGCGGGAAGGTAGCAGATACGCAGTATTTT

D: TRBD1
size: many
V: TRBV7-9
J: TRBJ2-7
CDR3: CASTFRDRISEQYF
DNA: TGTGCCAGCACCTTCCGGGACAGGATCTCCGAGCAGTACTTC

D: TRBD2
size: -
V: TRBV11-2
J: TRBJ2-7
CDR3: CASSFLGQGGLAGPREQYF
DNA: TGTGCCAGCAGCTTTCTGGGACAGGGAGGACTAGCGGGTCCTAGGGAGCAGTACTTC

D: -
size: few
V: TRBV7-2
J: TRBJ2-3
CDR3: CASSLRLTSTDTQYF
DNA: TGTGCCAGCAGCTTGCGCCTAACTAGCACAGATACGCAGTATTTT

D: -
size: -
V: TRBV6-1
J: TRBJ2-3
CDR3: CASSKLQGSTDTQYF
DNA: TGTGCCAGCAGTAAACTACAGGGAAGCACAGATACGCAGTATTTT

D: -
size: many
V: TRBV20-1
J: TRBJ1-1
CDR3: CSARDPGMNTEAFF
DNA: TGCAGTGCTAGAGATCCTGGGATGAACACTGAAGCTTTCTTT

D: TRBD2
size: many
V: TRBV9
J: TRBJ2-2
CDR3: CASSVVSSGSHGELFF
DNA: TGTGCCAGCAGCGTTGTTTCTAGCGGGAGTCACGGGGAGCTGTTTTTT